This T cell receptor beta chain stems from a study of somatic mutations in cytotoxic T cells in rheumatoid arthritis. Germline loops: CDR1 SQVTM, CDR2 ANQGSEA. This CDR3 contains 13 residues. Trimming took off 4 bases at V and 12 bases at J, with 19 bases between the two ends. Assay: immunoSEQ multiplex PCR; the TCRdb copy retains only in-frame clones and omits some. The profile shows approximately 15,000 clones, over 60% of them singletons. The sequence derives from an adult with rheumatoid arthritis. The chain carries TRBV29-1 and TRBJ2-1; D is possibly TRBD1 (6 bases). Sequenced input: CD8+ T cells sorted from blood. DNA for the CDR3: TGCAGCGTTGCTGGGACAACGGAATTTGGGCAGTTCTTC. Its protein product is CSVAGTTEFGQFF.